The 6 T cell receptor beta chains in this list originate from one sample, sequenced in a study of blood T cell repertoires in COVID-19. Sequencing used immunoSEQ multiplex PCR; TCRdb keeps in-frame clones, though not all of them. The sample has 200,000 or so clones, 80% to 85% seen once; the top ten hold approximately 5%. Sequenced input: peripheral blood. The source of these receptors is a human donor in a cohort sampled during active COVID-19.

This chain joins TRBV24-1 and TRBJ2-7, with D possibly matching TRBD1 (5 bases). Germline loops: CDR1 KGHDR, CDR2 SFDVKD. The ends were cut back, 3 bases at V and 4 bases at J, with 18 bases in the middle. The CDR3 is 16 amino acids. The CDR3 is CATSDGAVQGLYEQYF. CDR3 DNA: TGTGCCACCAGTGATGGCGCAGTGCAGGGCTTATACGAGCAGTACTTC.

This chain's CDR3 is CASSPRADNEQFF. In DNA form, the CDR3 reads TGTGCCAGCTCACCACGCGCTGACAATGAGCAGTTCTTC. J is TRBJ2-1 and V is TRBV18; D gene ambiguous. The CDR3 loop spans 13 amino acids. Between the trimmed V and J ends, which lost 1 base and 5 bases, there was a span of 6 bases. CDR1 and CDR2 (germline): KGHSH, LQKENI. Full variable domain (remainder filled in from reference TRBV18 and TRBJ2-1): NAGVMQNPRHLVRRRGQEARLRCSPMKGHSHVYWYRQLPEEGLKFMVYLQKENIIDESGMPKERFSAEFPKEGPSILRIQQVVRGDSAAYFCASSPRADNEQFFGPGTRLTVL.

The chain has TRBV15 and TRBJ1-2; 8 bases line up with TRBD1. In germline, CDR1 is LNHNV, CDR2 YYDKDF (reference sequence). The CDR3 extends over 16 amino acids. The J segment lost 2 bases and the V segment lost 1 base, leaving 6 bases of the junction unmatched. CDR3 residues: CATSRGGTGTNYGYTF. The CDR3 DNA follows: TGTGCCACCAGCAGAGGAGGGACAGGAACCAACTATGGCTACACCTTC. The full variable domain, its missing parts supplied by reference TRBV15 and TRBJ1-2, is DAMVIQNPRYQVTQFGKPVTLSCSQTLNHNVMYWYQQKSSQAPKLLFHYYDKDFNNEADTPDNFQSRRPNTSFCFLDIRSPGLGDTAMYLCATSRGGTGTNYGYTFGSGTRLTVV.

This chain joins TRBV2 and TRBJ1-5; 7 bases fit TRBD1. The germline V gene encodes CDR1 SNHLY and CDR2 FYNNEI. The ends lost 6 bases at V and 2 bases at J; junction bases unmatched: 4. The CDR3 extends over 14 amino acids. DNA of the CDR3: TGTGCCAGCAGACCCACAGGGGGCAATCAGCCCCAGCATTTT. Residues: CASRPTGGNQPQHF. Looking up the rest from reference TRBV2 and TRBJ1-5 gives the full variable domain: EPEVTQTPSHQVTQMGQEVILRCVPISNHLYFYWYRQILGQKVEFLVSFYNNEISEKSEIFDDQFSVERPDGSNFTLKIRSTKLEDSAMYFCASRPTGGNQPQHFGDGTRLSIL.

This clone was observed a few times. V and J are TRBV3-1 (or the pseudogene TRBV3-2) and TRBJ2-7; 7 bases fit TRBD1. Germline V gene data show CDR1 as LGHDT and CDR2 as YNNKEL (reference sequence). This CDR3 is 14 amino acids long. The ends lost 7 bases at V and 2 bases at J; junction bases unmatched: 8. The CDR3 DNA follows: TGTGCCAGCACCGTGGGACAGCGTGCCTACGAGCAGTACTTC. The encoded protein is CASTVGQRAYEQYF.

V gene TRBV7-6 combines with J gene TRBJ2-7, with TRBD2 identical over 13 bases. In germline, CDR1 is SGHVS, CDR2 FNYEAQ. Trimming cost V 3 bases and J 6 bases; bases outside gene matches: 11. The CDR3 is 17 amino acids. This chain's CDR3 is CASSLRRTGLAGSEQYF. For the CDR3, the DNA is TGTGCCAGCAGCTTGCGAAGAACGGGACTAGCGGGATCCGAGCAGTACTTC.